Shown below are 14 T cell receptor beta chains from a single sample sequenced in a study of blood T cells in healthy people across ages. A J-beta primer mix and a sample-barcoded 5' primer were used in a second PCR of about 7 to 12 cycles. MiXCR, run by TCRdb on the 5' RACE reads, gives a single entry per CDR3 protein. The data hold 850,000 to 1,000,000 distinct CDR3 sequences, with roughly 50% observed a single time. Material: blood. These receptors all stem from a woman aged 55-70 years in good health.

This clonotype occurred a few times. The chain employs TRBV6-6 and TRBJ1-2; D is undetermined. The germline CDR1 and CDR2 sequences are MNHNY and SVGAGI (reference sequence). V was shortened by 5 bases and J by 3 bases, with 13 bases between the two germline ends. This CDR3 region has 14 residues. CDR3 sequence: CASSPHIQDYGYTF. DNA for the CDR3: TGTGCCAGCAGTCCACACATCCAAGACTATGGCTACACCTTC.

The chain uses TRBV20-1 and TRBJ1-2; 9 bases line up with TRBD1. V shed 5 bases, J shed 7 bases, and the junction held 2 bases outside the gene matches. The CDR3 totals 11 residues. Germline CDR1 and CDR2: DFQATT and SNEGSKA (reference sequence). This CDR3 is CSAGTGFGYTF. The CDR3 DNA sequence: TGCAGTGCTGGGACAGGGTTTGGCTACACCTTC.

This clonotype was observed a handful of times. The chain joins TRBV28 to TRBJ2-3; 7 bases are a match to TRBD1. The CDR3 extends over 16 amino acids. CDR1 and CDR2 (germline): MDHEN, SYDVKM. V shed 6 bases, J shed 3 bases, and the junction held 12 bases outside the gene matches. The CDR3 sequence: CASSSTGKGPTDTQYF. CDR3 in DNA: TGTGCCAGCAGCTCGACAGGGAAGGGACCTACAGATACGCAGTATTTT.

In this sample, this clonotype turned up a few times. This chain links TRBV20-1 with TRBJ2-5; D might be TRBD1 (5 bases). The CDR3 has 17 residues. V was clipped by 0 bases and J by 2 bases, with 19 bases between them. Germline lookup yields CDR1 DFQATT and CDR2 SNEGSKA (reference sequence). CDR3 in amino acids: CSARDPQGNSLQETQYF. The CDR3 bases are TGCAGTGCTAGAGATCCGCAGGGTAACTCCCTACAAGAGACCCAGTACTTC.

The V gene is TRBV18, the J gene TRBJ2-7; D unclear. Trimming cost V 10 bases and J 2 bases, with 12 bases left between them. CDR1 and CDR2 from the germline V gene are KGHSH and LQKENI. The CDR3 consists of 12 residues. The CDR3: CANSSTTYEQYF. CDR3 coding DNA: TGTGCCAACTCCTCCACGACCTACGAGCAGTACTTC.

The chain employs TRBV30 and TRBJ2-5; possible D gene TRBD1, 6 bases. Germline V lookup: CDR1 GTSNPN, CDR2 SVGIG (reference sequence). CDR3 length: 14 amino acids. V was clipped by 3 bases and J by 2 bases, with 13 bases between them. In DNA, the CDR3 is TGTGCCTGGAGCCGACAGGCGATACAAGAGACCCAGTACTTC. Its translation is CAWSRQAIQETQYF.

This clonotype was counted a few times. This chain joins TRBV20-1 and TRBJ2-3; D ambiguous. Germline-derived CDR1 and CDR2 are DFQATT and SNEGSKA (reference sequence). Between the trimmed V and J ends, which lost 4 bases and 5 bases, there was a span of 16 bases. The CDR3 has 14 residues. The CDR3 region is CSANPNRAQDTQYF. The CDR3 DNA reads as TGCAGTGCTAACCCCAATCGGGCACAAGATACGCAGTATTTT.

This clonotype was seen a few times. The chain recombines TRBV20-1 with TRBJ1-4; D is unresolved. With 6 bases removed from V and 3 bases from J, the gap between germline ends came to 17 bases. Germline V gene data show CDR1 as DFQATT and CDR2 as SNEGSKA (reference sequence). The CDR3 runs to 15 residues. The CDR3: CSATIGGSANEKLFF. CDR3 DNA sequence: TGCAGTGCCACCATTGGAGGTTCGGCTAATGAAAAACTGTTTTTT.

The gene calls are TRBV7-3 and TRBJ2-1; 8 nucleotides align to TRBD2. CDR3 length: 16 residues. Germline values: CDR1 SGHTA, CDR2 FQGTGA. V gave up 2 bases and J gave up 9 bases; unmatched junction bases: 12. In DNA form, the CDR3 reads TGTGCCAGCAGCTTATGGGCGGGACTAGTGGTCGGTGAGCAGTTCTTC. It specifies CASSLWAGLVVGEQFF.

This clonotype was observed a few times. The chain uses TRBV7-2 and TRBJ2-3, with D unresolved. Germline loops: CDR1 SGHTA, CDR2 FQGNSA. V was clipped by 4 bases and J by 4 bases, with 6 bases between them. This CDR3 has 12 residues. The CDR3 reads CASSYFADTQYF. CDR3 bases: TGTGCCAGCAGCTATTTTGCAGATACGCAGTATTTT.

This clonotype was seen repeatedly, ten times or more. The rearrangement uses TRBV11-2 and TRBJ2-3, with D uncertain. V gave up 3 bases and J gave up 4 bases, with 14 bases separating them. The CDR3 runs 15 residues. From germline, CDR1 is SGHAT and CDR2 FQNNGV. The DNA for the CDR3 is TGTGCCAGCAGCTTCCCCCCAAGCAGCGCAGATACGCAGTATTTT. Translating gives CASSFPPSSADTQYF.

The V gene is TRBV20-1, the J gene TRBJ2-1, with 8 positions matching TRBD2. Germline V gives CDR1 DFQATT, CDR2 SNEGSKA (reference sequence). The CDR3 length is 14 residues. J gave up 10 bases and V 0 bases, and 8 bases lay outside the gene matches. CDR3 nucleotide sequence: TGCAGTGCTAGAGATCCGGCGGGAGGTCACGAGCAGTTCTTC. Protein product: CSARDPAGGHEQFF.

In its sample, this clonotype was seen many times. An end of the junction does not agree with germline; a read error may underlie this. The chain uses TRBV5-1 and TRBJ1-2, with TRBD1 matching over 9 bases. Germline V gives CDR1 SGHRS, CDR2 YFSETQ. The CDR3 totals 14 residues. Written as DNA, the CDR3 is TGTGCCAGCAGCTTGGGACAGGGTAACTATGGCTACACCTTC. This sequence encodes CASSLGQGNYGYTF.

This CDR3 reads CASSRRGRGGYTF. The CDR3 coding sequence is TGTGCCAGCAGTCGCAGGGGGCGCGGTGGCTACACCTTC. The V and J genes are TRBV2 and TRBJ1-2; 8 bases are a match to TRBD1. Looked up from germline, CDR1 is SNHLY and CDR2 is FYNNEI. Trimming removed 5 bases from V and 7 bases from J; junction bases left unmatched: 6. The CDR3 runs to 13 residues.